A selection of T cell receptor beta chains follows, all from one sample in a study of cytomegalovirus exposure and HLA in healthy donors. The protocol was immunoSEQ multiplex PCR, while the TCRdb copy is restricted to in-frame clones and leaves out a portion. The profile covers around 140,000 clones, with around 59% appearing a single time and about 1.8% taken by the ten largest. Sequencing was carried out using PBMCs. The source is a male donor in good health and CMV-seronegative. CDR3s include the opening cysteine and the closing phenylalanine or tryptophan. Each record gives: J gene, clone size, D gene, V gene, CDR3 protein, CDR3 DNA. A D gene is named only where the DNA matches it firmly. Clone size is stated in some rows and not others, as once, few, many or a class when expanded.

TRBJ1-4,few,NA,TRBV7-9,CASSFQLQDEKLFF,TGTGCCAGCAGCTTCCAATTACAGGACGAAAAACTGTTTTTT
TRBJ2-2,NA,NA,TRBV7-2,CASSLGGGNTGELFF,TGTGCCAGCAGCTTAGGAGGAGGGAACACCGGGGAGCTGTTTTTT
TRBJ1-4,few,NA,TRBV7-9,CASSLDRAGEKLFF,TGTGCCAGCAGCTTAGACAGGGCGGGTGAAAAACTGTTTTTT
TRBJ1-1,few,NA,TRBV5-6,CASRTTRNTEAFF,TGTGCCAGCAGAACAACACGGAACACTGAAGCTTTCTTT
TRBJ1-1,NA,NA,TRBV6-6,CASSYSRQNTEAFF,TGTGCCAGCAGTTACTCGAGACAGAACACTGAAGCTTTCTTT
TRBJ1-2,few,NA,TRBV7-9,CASSDSRDTYYTF,TGTGCCAGCAGCGACTCCCGGGACACTTACTACACCTTC
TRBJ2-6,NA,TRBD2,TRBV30,CAWSGGGSSGANVLTF,TGTGCCTGGAGTGGGGGGGGTTCCTCTGGGGCCAACGTCCTGACTTTC
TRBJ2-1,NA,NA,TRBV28,CASSRPVTSEQFF,TGTGCCAGCAGTCGACCGGTGACTAGTGAGCAGTTCTTC
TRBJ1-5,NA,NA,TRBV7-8,CASSRGRGVHQPQHF,TGTGCCAGCAGCCGAGGACGGGGGGTTCATCAGCCCCAGCATTTT
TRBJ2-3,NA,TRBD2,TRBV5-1,CASSLKLAGVSTDTQYF,TGCGCCAGCAGCTTAAAACTAGCGGGGGTGAGCACAGATACGCAGTATTTT
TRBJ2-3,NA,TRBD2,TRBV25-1,CASSEQRGVTDTQYF,TGTGCCAGCAGTGAACAGCGGGGGGTCACAGATACGCAGTATTTT
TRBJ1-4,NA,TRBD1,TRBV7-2,CASSFPGQGPENEKLFF,TGTGCCAGCAGCTTCCCGGGACAGGGGCCGGAAAATGAAAAACTGTTTTTT
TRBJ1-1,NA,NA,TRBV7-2,CASSPRQELNTEAFF,TGTGCCAGCAGCCCCAGACAGGAATTGAACACTGAAGCTTTCTTT
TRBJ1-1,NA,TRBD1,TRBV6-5,CASTGGGYPEAFF,TGTGCCAGCACTGGAGGGGGCTACCCTGAAGCTTTCTTT
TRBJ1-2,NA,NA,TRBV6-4,CASSDSPAPPSGGYTF,TGTGCCAGCAGTGACTCCCCCGCTCCCCCATCGGGTGGCTACACCTTC
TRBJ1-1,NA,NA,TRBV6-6,CASSYSGGDNTEAFF,TGTGCCAGCAGTTACTCGGGGGGAGACAACACTGAAGCTTTCTTT
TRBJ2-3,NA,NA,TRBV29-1,CSSGGTVSTDTQYF,TGCAGCTCAGGCGGGACGGTTAGCACAGATACGCAGTATTTT